This T cell receptor (beta chain) was profiled in a study of cytomegalovirus exposure and HLA in healthy donors (dated by TCRdb to the late 2010s). At the level of the whole study: An earlier analysis of approximately 550 of the donors reported approximately 300 Gb of sequence data and some 120 million unique TCR beta sequences from about 180 million T cells. An early release that covered around 590 HLA-typed donors contained about 290 gigabases of sequencing data and some 87 million unique TCR sequences. Among the approximately 400 genotyped donors, approximately 76% belonged to the genetic ancestry cluster associated with self-reported Caucasian donors. The aim of the study was to test whether cataloging public T cell receptors could identify signatures of past pathogen exposure. The T cell repertoires of 666 subjects were profiled by immunosequencing and related to cytomegalovirus serostatus. In addition to the first cohort of hundreds of subjects, a separate validation cohort of over 90 different subjects was used. To predict cytomegalovirus infection status, the study combined high-throughput TCR immunosequencing, statistical association of individual TCRs with disease status, and machine learning. To study patterns of TCR occurrence, a later analysis re-analyzed previously published TCR beta repertoires from 550 to 800 donors and added high-resolution HLA genotyping. Rather than drawing on any new phenotypic data, the later analysis identified candidate immune exposures from TCR beta sequences and the way those sequences occurred across donors. An earlier analysis of 587 of the donors applied high-throughput TCR beta sequencing to assess whether each TCR beta V gene segment acted as functional or pseudogenic. Donor age, sex, ethnicity and CMV serostatus were compiled together with the repertoire data. A later genetic analysis used genome-wide SNP genotypes for about three fifths of the 666 donors, treating that subset as a discovery cohort. All discovery cohort repertoires had been generated on a single sequencing platform. Class I and class II HLA loci were covered by the typing at four-digit resolution. Typing coverage differed by locus: A, B, C, DRB1 and DQB1 were typed in about 620-630 donors, DQA1 in 500 to 550, DPA1 in some 570, and DPB1 in approximately 450. Four to six DR-DQ haplotypes were handled as single units for association and clustering because linkage in the cohort was strong. Across some 400 genotyped donors of the cohort, an average of about 240,000 unique TCR beta nucleotide sequences per donor were sequenced, and 15% to 20% of those sequences were non-productive.

The library came from the immunoSEQ multiplex PCR assay. For the multiplex PCR, a mixture combining 60 forward primers for TCR Vbeta segments and 13 reverse primers for TCR Jbeta segments was used. A multiplex PCR assay on genomic DNA amplified the CDR3 region of rearranged TCR beta genes. The amplified TCR beta libraries were sequenced on the Illumina HiSeq System as 87-base-pair reads. The authors processed their data as follows. Across the 500 to 750 repertoires, a later analysis counted tens of millions of unique TCR beta chains, roughly 11 million of which were shared by at least two donors. To remove PCR and sequencing errors, raw reads were error-corrected and collapsed into unique sequences using a nearest-neighbor algorithm that merged closely related sequences. CDR3 sequences were aligned to IMGT reference sequences to assign V, D and J gene segments. For a sequence to be retained, at least a six-nucleotide match to both a V gene segment and a J gene segment was required. Rearrangements were called productive when the CDR3 lacked stop codons and stayed in frame with V and J; all others were non-productive. CDR3 was defined by IMGT convention, running from the second conserved V-encoded cysteine to the conserved J-encoded phenylalanine. The earlier analysis of a few hundred of the donors excluded any sequence lacking an unambiguous match to a single V gene segment. In an earlier analysis of a few hundred of the donors, a V segment was called functional when productive rearrangements were above 56.7%, and segregating when the standard deviation between donors exceeded 5%. A statistical classification framework was built to diagnose cytomegalovirus status from the catalog of TCR beta chain sequences. V and J gene assignment, in a later analysis, came from comparing TCR nucleotide sequences with IMGT/GENE-DB human TR gene sequences. A later analysis assigned CDR3 sequences and most-parsimonious VDJ recombination scenarios with the TCRdist pipeline. In a later analysis, every TCR beta chain was defined by the combination of its CDR3 amino acid sequence and its V-gene family, and reads without a unique V-gene family were dropped. To address suspected cross-contamination and a sequencing artifact, a later analysis removed a few hundred highly shared, low-generation-probability nucleotide sequences. A later analysis calculated a clonal expansion index for each public chain from normalized within-repertoire ranks of inferred template counts. A later analysis computed generation probabilities with a VDJ recombination model fitted to out-of-frame rearrangements, and checked the results against IGoR. A later analysis scored TCR-TCR, TCR-HLA and TCR-CMV co-occurrence with hypergeometric tests, applying a repertoire-size bias correction to TCR pairs. False discovery rates were estimated in a later analysis by permuting HLA or CMV assignments 20 times. In a later analysis, co-occurring TCRs were grouped using DBSCAN, and TCRdist sequence similarity was added for clustering within HLA-allele-positive subsets. For co-occurrence clustering, repertoires with fewer than 30,000 or more than 120,000 public chains were excluded, along with four or five repertoires with anomalous nucleotide sharing. TCRdb took this table from immuneACCESS and kept in-frame rearrangements with V and J called. Such tables lack part of the clones; where checked against another copy, unresolved V genes explain under half of the gap, and the rest is unexplained. The DNA gave D and trimming, while V, J and clone size come from that table. Here the sample has 80,000 or so clones; roughly a tenth occur a single time. Approximately 25% of the sample goes to the ten largest clones.

The study at large found these results: Several of the top co-occurrence clusters appeared to be linked to parvovirus B19, influenza, CMV and Epstein-Barr virus, according to a later analysis. Immune exposure information for the cohort was limited to CMV serostatus. The 87-base-pair reads could not distinguish some IMGT-functional V segments, including TRBV6-2 and TRBV6-3, so those segments were excluded. According to a later genetic analysis, donors in an Asian-associated ancestry cluster had fewer N-insertions in productive TCRs than the roughly 700-donor mean. When HLA alleles, especially DR and DQ, strongly co-occurred, attributing TCR associations to individual alleles was difficult. An earlier analysis of approximately 600 of the donors showed that most TCR beta V segments appeared in productive rearrangements either about 87% or about 30% of the time, which broadly matched IMGT annotations. Most TCR sequences were observed very rarely across donors, whereas some public TCRs were present in many individuals. Only TCR beta chains were sequenced in this cohort, and the absence of alpha or paired-chain data limited detectable features. A further reported finding was that TCR beta sequences accurately predicted the HLA-A and HLA-B alleles for most subjects in the first cohort. In the study, some 180 TCR beta chains were listed as associated with cytomegalovirus. V-gene and J-gene trimming of TCR beta chains was associated with a missense DCLRE1C variant in a later genetic analysis, and the association was replicated in an independent cohort. Roughly uniform sequencing depth across donors was assumed in presence/absence analyses, although this assumption may not hold. Linkage disequilibrium might explain the correlated functional status among segregating V segments, but an unknown experimental factor could not be excluded. According to the authors, the approach could potentially be generalized to other disease states and immunological phenotypes. The earlier analysis of about 600 of the donors excluded around 17 rarely observed V segments, including chromosome 9 orphons, because counts were too low. A cluster of highly shared sequence variants was judged likely to be a technical artifact of the sequencing pipeline. The classifier was reported to diagnose cytomegalovirus status with high specificity and sensitivity in both the original cohort and the validation cohort. A later analysis found that HLA-associated TCR beta chains were more clonally expanded and had lower generation probabilities than equally common non-associated chains. Because HLA typing was unavailable for some donors at each locus, only the typed subset was used in association tests. According to a later analysis, TCR association rates differed among HLA loci, with DRB1 alleles showing the most associated TCRs and HLA-C alleles showing the fewest. At a false discovery rate of 0.05, a later analysis linked around 15,000 TCR beta sequences to specific HLA alleles. In vitro tests confirmed that a few of the cytomegalovirus-associated TCR beta chains recognize cytomegalovirus antigens. In a later analysis, most CMV-associated TCR beta chains were found to appear HLA-restricted, with HLA associations seemingly driven largely by CMV exposure.

The cohort was made up of 500 to 800 healthy bone marrow donors. At the time of sampling, all cohort members were nominally healthy, though unrecorded immune exposures were likely present. The donor was CMV seropositive and belonged to the group of 250 to 300 seropositive cohort members. A peripheral blood sample was collected from each donor, and TCR beta sequencing was performed on peripheral blood mononuclear cells. The Qiagen DNeasy Blood Extraction Kit was used to extract genomic DNA from the blood cell samples. Comments on this clone: The antigen this receptor binds is unknown. Germline and junction disagree at one end, which may indicate a read error.

Counted from cysteine to phenylalanine, this CDR3 has 18 amino acids. Kept here is only the CDR3 DNA, which spans 54 bases and is read in frame from base 1. Sequences SSHAT (CDR1) and FNYEAQ (CDR2) are obtained from the germline V gene (reference sequence). This receptor chain uses TRBV7-7 and TRBJ2-3, with 7 central nucleotides matching TRBD1. The sample comprised PBMCs. The clonotype was recovered from a man in his fifties or sixties in good health and CMV-seropositive. Here is the DNA: TGTGCTAGCAGCTCCTACTCTCCCCGGGACAGCTCCACAGATACGCAGTATTTT. Translated, this gives CASSSYSPRDSSTDTQYF. Outside the CDR3, residues come from the reference TRBV7-7 and TRBJ2-3 proteins, so the full variable domain is: GAGVSQSPRYKVTKRGQDVTLRCDPISSHATLYWYQQALGQGPEFLTYFNYEAQPDKSGLPSDRFSAERPEGSISTLTIQRTEQRDSAMYRCASSSYSPRDSSTDTQYFGPGTRLTVL.